This is a list of T cell receptor beta chains from one sample in a study of shared clonotypes between healthy human individuals. The data were produced by immunoSEQ multiplex PCR, yet TCRdb's version contains in-frame clones alone and is incomplete. Of hundreds of thousands of clones in the sample, about four fifths are singletons; the top ten hold less than 15%. The sequencing sample was made of PBMCs. The origin of the receptors is a middle-aged woman in good health. Some clones in this sample may be carry-over from other donors' samples. The CDR3 runs from the conserved cysteine through the conserved F or W. Each record gives: D gene, J gene, V gene, CDR3 protein. A D gene is named only where the DNA matches it firmly.

D: NA
J: TRBJ1-4
V: TRBV6-5
CDR3: CASRQNEKLFF

D: NA
J: TRBJ2-1
V: TRBV5-1
CDR3: CASSLAVYNEQFF

D: TRBD2
J: TRBJ2-1
V: TRBV25-1
CDR3: CASSGRSSYNEQFF

D: NA
J: TRBJ2-7
V: TRBV7-2
CDR3: CASNFPGLPGEQYF

D: NA
J: TRBJ2-7
V: TRBV18
CDR3: CASSKDSYEQYF

D: NA
J: TRBJ1-5
V: TRBV28
CDR3: CASRPAGGSNQPQHF

D: NA
J: TRBJ1-1
V: TRBV10-3
CDR3: CAISDVSMNTEAFF

D: NA
J: TRBJ2-7
V: TRBV6-1
CDR3: CASSWAPRDEQYF

D: NA
J: TRBJ1-1
V: TRBV5-1
CDR3: CASSLDGRVWTEAFF

D: NA
J: TRBJ2-5
V: TRBV2
CDR3: CASTRGAQETQYF

D: TRBD1
J: TRBJ1-5
V: TRBV19
CDR3: CASSVRTGGNQPQHF

D: TRBD1
J: TRBJ2-7
V: TRBV6-5
CDR3: CASSPPGQEREQYF

D: TRBD1
J: TRBJ2-2
V: TRBV7-9
CDR3: CASSSTGFASTGELFF

D: TRBD2
J: TRBJ2-1
V: TRBV6-6
CDR3: CASSYSPSGKINEQFF

D: NA
J: TRBJ2-6
V: TRBV6-7
CDR3: CASRMGCVFTSRANVLTF

D: NA
J: TRBJ1-4
V: TRBV28
CDR3: CASSPPEEKLFF

D: TRBD1
J: TRBJ2-1
V: TRBV25-1
CDR3: CASSPHQGARGNEQFF

D: TRBD1
J: TRBJ1-2
V: TRBV28
CDR3: CASSSPTDRGRGYTF

D: NA
J: TRBJ1-5
V: TRBV7-9
CDR3: CASSLGGLPGPQHF

D: TRBD1
J: TRBJ2-1
V: TRBV10-3
CDR3: CAISESGTGGRNEQFF

D: TRBD1
J: TRBJ1-4
V: TRBV28
CDR3: CASSTRRETGDEKLFF

D: NA
J: TRBJ2-7
V: TRBV29-1
CDR3: CSGTGHEREQYF

D: NA
J: TRBJ2-3
V: TRBV11-3
CDR3: CASSLGGTSTDTQYF

D: TRBD1
J: TRBJ1-2
V: TRBV6-5
CDR3: CASSSRTGAYGYTF

D: NA
J: TRBJ2-3
V: TRBV19
CDR3: CASSIRYSSLTDTQYF

D: TRBD2
J: TRBJ2-5
V: TRBV7-2
CDR3: CASSLEVGLAGVKTQYF

D: TRBD1
J: TRBJ1-5
V: TRBV2
CDR3: CASSERTGDQPQHF

D: NA
J: TRBJ1-4
V: TRBV6-6
CDR3: CASSPENEKLFF

D: NA
J: TRBJ2-7
V: TRBV18
CDR3: CASSPGTEAGYEQYF

D: NA
J: TRBJ2-1
V: TRBV4-1
CDR3: CASSQDPIMRFF

D: NA
J: TRBJ2-2
V: TRBV9
CDR3: CASSAITGELFF

D: TRBD2
J: TRBJ2-1
V: TRBV5-6
CDR3: CASSQAGGSYNEQFF

D: NA
J: TRBJ1-3
V: TRBV5-1
CDR3: CASSPRAGAGNTIYF

D: NA
J: TRBJ1-5
V: TRBV5-6
CDR3: CASSLWRDWGNQPQHF

D: NA
J: TRBJ1-3
V: TRBV7-9
CDR3: CASSFRGDGNTIYF

D: NA
J: TRBJ1-4
V: TRBV30
CDR3: CSGRGASEKLFF

D: NA
J: TRBJ1-1
V: TRBV4-2
CDR3: CASSPSGRMNTEAFF

D: NA
J: TRBJ1-2
V: TRBV29-1
CDR3: CSVEAGGGYTF

D: NA
J: TRBJ2-7
V: TRBV4-2
CDR3: CASSPVAVPNEQYF

D: NA
J: TRBJ2-5
V: TRBV18
CDR3: CASSPTRQETQYF

D: TRBD2
J: TRBJ2-7
V: TRBV5-4
CDR3: CASGAGEGYEQYF

D: NA
J: TRBJ1-3
V: TRBV7-2
CDR3: CASSLEDGNTIYF

D: NA
J: TRBJ1-3
V: TRBV5-1
CDR3: CASSLGREGNTIYF

D: TRBD1
J: TRBJ1-1
V: TRBV18
CDR3: CASSLDRVGNTEAFF

D: TRBD1
J: TRBJ2-1
V: TRBV6-1
CDR3: CASNLGQYNEQFF

D: NA
J: TRBJ2-7
V: TRBV19
CDR3: CASSDGTRAREQYF

D: TRBD2
J: TRBJ2-1
V: TRBV15
CDR3: CATSRDRASGRGEQFF

D: NA
J: TRBJ2-2
V: TRBV7-9
CDR3: CASSQRTNTGELFF

D: TRBD1
J: TRBJ2-1
V: TRBV5-1
CDR3: CASSPDRGGNEQFF

D: NA
J: TRBJ2-6
V: TRBV7-3
CDR3: CASSPTGSNSGANVLTF

D: TRBD2
J: TRBJ2-3
V: TRBV28
CDR3: CASGNLAGLPDTQYF

D: NA
J: TRBJ2-1
V: TRBV27
CDR3: CASSSLTSNEQFF

D: NA
J: TRBJ1-6
V: TRBV28
CDR3: CASSKLDRENSPLHF

D: NA
J: TRBJ2-6
V: TRBV28
CDR3: CASSGGRSGANVLTF

D: NA
J: TRBJ2-7
V: TRBV15
CDR3: CATSRVGSGTDEQYF

D: NA
J: TRBJ1-3
V: TRBV15
CDR3: CATSRDPGEGNTIYF